Listed below are T cell receptor beta chains from one sample, sequenced in a study of CD8+ T cells in alopecia areata. Some clones are missing from TCRdb's copy, which holds only in-frame ones; the method was immunoSEQ multiplex PCR. The sample holds roughly 20,000 clones, roughly two thirds seen once. Sequencing used CD4+ Tregs sorted from blood. The receptors come from a human donor with alopecia areata. Each CDR3 is given with its conserved first and last residue. The D gene is left open where the match is weak. Only part of the rows carry a size: once, few, many, or a class if the clone is expanded.

j_call: TRBJ2-1
d_call: .
v_call: TRBV28
clone_size: few
cdr3_nt: TGTGCCAGCAGTTTCCGAAGTGGGACCGTTCTCTTCCATGAGCAGTTCTTC
cdr3_aa: CASSFRSGTVLFHEQFF

j_call: TRBJ2-7
d_call: TRBD1
v_call: TRBV7-8
clone_size: .
cdr3_nt: TGTGCCAGCTCAGGGGGTGGTGAGCAGTACTTC
cdr3_aa: CASSGGGEQYF

j_call: TRBJ2-3
d_call: .
v_call: TRBV5-4
clone_size: .
cdr3_nt: TGTGCCAGCAGCTTGGGGTTGAGGGAGACTAGCACAGATACGCAGTATTTT
cdr3_aa: CASSLGLRETSTDTQYF

j_call: TRBJ1-1
d_call: .
v_call: TRBV13
clone_size: .
cdr3_nt: TGTGCCAGCAGCTTATGGGTTGAAGCTTTCTTT
cdr3_aa: CASSLWVEAFF

j_call: TRBJ1-1
d_call: .
v_call: TRBV10-2
clone_size: .
cdr3_nt: TGCGCCAGCAGTGAGTCGGGAGCGGTTGAGGTGACTGAAGCTTTCTTT
cdr3_aa: CASSESGAVEVTEAFF

j_call: TRBJ2-1
d_call: .
v_call: TRBV6-6
clone_size: .
cdr3_nt: TGTGCCAGCAGTTACACAGGGGGGGGAGGAGCCAATGAGCAGTTCTTC
cdr3_aa: CASSYTGGGGANEQFF

j_call: TRBJ1-6
d_call: .
v_call: TRBV19
clone_size: .
cdr3_nt: TGTGCCAGTCTGGGCAGGGGATACAATTCACCCCTCCACTTT
cdr3_aa: CASLGRGYNSPLHF

j_call: TRBJ2-2
d_call: TRBD2
v_call: TRBV10-3
clone_size: .
cdr3_nt: TGTGCCTCCGGACTAGCGCACACCGGGGAGCTGTTTTTT
cdr3_aa: CASGLAHTGELFF

j_call: TRBJ2-6
d_call: TRBD1
v_call: TRBV5-1
clone_size: few
cdr3_nt: TGCGCCAGCAGTCGGGGACAGATCTCTGGGGCCAACGTCCTGACTTTC
cdr3_aa: CASSRGQISGANVLTF

j_call: TRBJ1-5
d_call: .
v_call: TRBV7-2
clone_size: .
cdr3_nt: TGTGCCAGCAGCTTCTCAGGGGGCAATCAGCCCCAGCATTTT
cdr3_aa: CASSFSGGNQPQHF

j_call: TRBJ1-2
d_call: .
v_call: TRBV25-1
clone_size: .
cdr3_nt: TGTGCCAGCAGTGGGGCAGGACCCTATGGCTACACCTTC
cdr3_aa: CASSGAGPYGYTF

j_call: TRBJ1-6
d_call: TRBD1
v_call: TRBV5-1
clone_size: .
cdr3_nt: TGCGCCAGCAGCTCGACAGGGGGGATTTCACCCCTCCACTTT
cdr3_aa: CASSSTGGISPLHF

j_call: TRBJ1-5
d_call: .
v_call: TRBV29-1
clone_size: .
cdr3_nt: TGCAGCGTTGCGCAGGGCCGAAATCAGCCCCAGCATTTT
cdr3_aa: CSVAQGRNQPQHF

j_call: TRBJ2-5
d_call: .
v_call: TRBV5-1
clone_size: .
cdr3_nt: TGCGCCAGCAGCTTGGCGACTGGGGTTGAGACCCAGTACTTC
cdr3_aa: CASSLATGVETQYF

j_call: TRBJ1-1
d_call: TRBD1
v_call: TRBV2
clone_size: .
cdr3_nt: TGTGCCAGCAGCGTACAGGGGGGGGACACTGAAGCTTTCTTT
cdr3_aa: CASSVQGGDTEAFF

j_call: TRBJ1-3
d_call: .
v_call: TRBV7-2
clone_size: .
cdr3_nt: TGTGCCAGCAGCCCCCAGGGGCCGGGCTCTGGAAACACCATATATTTT
cdr3_aa: CASSPQGPGSGNTIYF

j_call: TRBJ2-2
d_call: .
v_call: TRBV5-4
clone_size: .
cdr3_nt: TGTGCCAGCAGCACTGTCACCGGGGAGCTGTTTTTT
cdr3_aa: CASSTVTGELFF

j_call: TRBJ2-3
d_call: .
v_call: TRBV2
clone_size: .
cdr3_nt: TGTGCCAGTAATCCTCCATTCACAGATACGCAGTATTTT
cdr3_aa: CASNPPFTDTQYF

j_call: TRBJ1-1
d_call: .
v_call: TRBV10-2
clone_size: few
cdr3_nt: TGCGCCAGCAGGATACAGGAGTTTGGAACTGAAGCTTTCTTT
cdr3_aa: CASRIQEFGTEAFF

j_call: TRBJ2-2
d_call: .
v_call: TRBV29-1
clone_size: few
cdr3_nt: TGCAGCGTTGCGGGACTCTTGAACACCGGGGAGCTGTTTTTT
cdr3_aa: CSVAGLLNTGELFF

j_call: TRBJ2-7
d_call: .
v_call: TRBV14
clone_size: .
cdr3_nt: TGTGCCAGCAGCCAAGTTGGCCCTTACGAGCAGTACTTC
cdr3_aa: CASSQVGPYEQYF

j_call: TRBJ2-5
d_call: .
v_call: TRBV25-1
clone_size: .
cdr3_nt: TGTGCCAGCAGCCTTGGGGAAAAAGAGACCCAGTACTTC
cdr3_aa: CASSLGEKETQYF

j_call: TRBJ1-2
d_call: .
v_call: TRBV29-1
clone_size: .
cdr3_nt: TGCAGCGGAGGGGGGGCAAATGGCTACACCTTC
cdr3_aa: CSGGGANGYTF

j_call: TRBJ2-1
d_call: TRBD2
v_call: TRBV5-1
clone_size: .
cdr3_nt: TGCGCCAGCAGCTCCCTTGGTGCGGGGGTGAGCAATGAGCAGTTCTTC
cdr3_aa: CASSSLGAGVSNEQFF

j_call: TRBJ2-3
d_call: .
v_call: TRBV5-1
clone_size: .
cdr3_nt: TGCGCCAGCAGCTTGGAGGCGCGGGGTAGCACAGATACGCAGTATTTT
cdr3_aa: CASSLEARGSTDTQYF

j_call: TRBJ1-1
d_call: .
v_call: TRBV21-1
clone_size: .
cdr3_nt: TGTGCCAGCAGCATCGGGAAGAACACTGAAGCTTTCTTT
cdr3_aa: CASSIGKNTEAFF

j_call: TRBJ2-1
d_call: TRBD2
v_call: TRBV15
clone_size: .
cdr3_nt: TGTGCCACCAGCAGACCGGGACTAGGCTACAATGAGCAGTTCTTC
cdr3_aa: CATSRPGLGYNEQFF

j_call: TRBJ2-3
d_call: .
v_call: TRBV4-1
clone_size: .
cdr3_nt: TGCGCCAGCAGCCATGCCCGGGGTGAGGGGGGAACAGATACGCAGTATTTT
cdr3_aa: CASSHARGEGGTDTQYF

j_call: TRBJ1-1
d_call: TRBD1
v_call: TRBV5-1
clone_size: .
cdr3_nt: TGCGCCAGCAGCTTGTGGAGGCAGGGGGCGGCTGAAGCTTTCTTT
cdr3_aa: CASSLWRQGAAEAFF

j_call: TRBJ2-7
d_call: .
v_call: TRBV2
clone_size: .
cdr3_nt: TGTGCCAGCACCAGCGGTTACGAGCAGTACTTC
cdr3_aa: CASTSGYEQYF

j_call: TRBJ2-3
d_call: TRBD1
v_call: TRBV28
clone_size: .
cdr3_nt: TGTGCCAGCAGTTTCCGGGACAGGGGCACAGATACGCAGTATTTT
cdr3_aa: CASSFRDRGTDTQYF

j_call: TRBJ2-1
d_call: .
v_call: TRBV5-1
clone_size: few
cdr3_nt: TGCGCCAGCAGGGACCTATTGGGCTGGGAGCAGTTCTTC
cdr3_aa: CASRDLLGWEQFF

j_call: TRBJ1-1
d_call: .
v_call: TRBV30
clone_size: .
cdr3_nt: TGTGCCTGGAGTGCTGGTGGCCTGAACCCTGAAGCTTTCTTT
cdr3_aa: CAWSAGGLNPEAFF

j_call: TRBJ2-2
d_call: .
v_call: TRBV5-1
clone_size: .
cdr3_nt: TGCGCCAGCAGCTTGAGTACGGCGAACACCGGGGAGCTGTTTTTT
cdr3_aa: CASSLSTANTGELFF

j_call: TRBJ1-2
d_call: .
v_call: TRBV6-5
clone_size: .
cdr3_nt: TGTGCCAGCAGAAACAGGGTATATGGCTACACCTTC
cdr3_aa: CASRNRVYGYTF

j_call: TRBJ2-1
d_call: TRBD2
v_call: TRBV4-3
clone_size: .
cdr3_nt: TGCGCCAGCAGCCAAGACCTAGCGGGAGAATTGTACGTCAATGAGCAGTTCTTC
cdr3_aa: CASSQDLAGELYVNEQFF

j_call: TRBJ2-5
d_call: .
v_call: TRBV21-1
clone_size: .
cdr3_nt: TGTGCCAGCAGCGACACCCCCGGGACGGGAGGAGAGACCCAGTACTTC
cdr3_aa: CASSDTPGTGGETQYF

j_call: TRBJ1-1
d_call: .
v_call: TRBV28
clone_size: .
cdr3_nt: TGTGCCACCTCGGGGCAGTCCATGAACACTGAAGCTTTCTTT
cdr3_aa: CATSGQSMNTEAFF

j_call: TRBJ1-1
d_call: .
v_call: TRBV19
clone_size: .
cdr3_nt: TGTGCCAGTAGTCCCCGGGTACCTGGGCACACTGAAGCTTTCTTT
cdr3_aa: CASSPRVPGHTEAFF

j_call: TRBJ2-3
d_call: .
v_call: TRBV29-1
clone_size: .
cdr3_nt: TGCAGCGTTGACTCGGGCACTGCAGATACGCAGTATTTT
cdr3_aa: CSVDSGTADTQYF